These 27 T cell receptor beta chains originate from one sample sequenced in a study of cytomegalovirus exposure and HLA in healthy donors. PCR employed 60 Vbeta and 13 Jbeta primers. Sequencing was performed with immunoSEQ multiplex PCR; in TCRdb, only in-frame clones are kept and a portion is missing. In the table there are approximately 150,000 clones, about 60% of which are singletons. The source material was PBMCs. These receptors were taken from a woman aged 55 to 70 in good health and CMV-seropositive.

The count of this clone is one. The chain couples TRBV5-1 to TRBJ1-4; D is unclear. The CDR3 loop spans 15 amino acids. Germline values: CDR1 SGHRS, CDR2 YFSETQ. The V gene lost 0 bases and the J gene lost 7 bases, with 13 bases spanning the gap. The CDR3 sequence is CASSLEAGGGEKLFF. In DNA, the CDR3 is TGCGCCAGCAGCTTGGAGGCAGGAGGAGGTGAAAAACTGTTTTTT.

The CDR3 DNA sequence: TGTGCCAGCAGTGACAGGGTCTCTGGAAACACCATATATTTT. Its protein is CASSDRVSGNTIYF. This chain uses TRBV6-1 with TRBJ1-3, with a weak D call TRBD1 (5 bases). Per germline, CDR1 MNHNS and CDR2 SASEGT. The CDR3 is made up of 14 amino acids. V was trimmed by 3 bases and J by 0 bases, leaving 6 bases between them.

The chain links TRBV13 to TRBJ1-1, with a possible D match to TRBD1 (5 bases). CDR3 length: 13 amino acids. Per germline, CDR1 PRHDT and CDR2 FYEKMQ (reference sequence). Trimming took off 5 bases at V and 3 bases at J, with 10 bases between the two ends. Here the CDR3 reads CASSREGDTEAFF. In nucleotides, the CDR3 is TGTGCCAGCAGCCGCGAAGGGGACACTGAAGCTTTCTTT.

This chain links TRBV28 with TRBJ1-6, with 8 bases aligning to TRBD1. The V segment lost 6 bases and the J segment 8 bases; nucleotides outside the gene matches: 6. The CDR3 loop spans 14 amino acids. Looked up from germline, CDR1 is MDHEN and CDR2 is SYDVKM. CDR3 bases: TGTGCCAGCAGCTCGGGGACAGGCGATTCACCCCTCCACTTT. It encodes CASSSGTGDSPLHF.

This clone was recorded a few times. The chain uses TRBV5-1 and TRBJ2-5; 9 bases align to TRBD2. V was pared by 0 bases and J by 2 bases, with 8 bases of the junction left unmatched. The CDR3 is 17 amino acids. Germline CDR1 reads SGHRS; CDR2 reads YFSETQ. In DNA form, the CDR3 reads TGCGCCAGCAGCTTGGAGGCGGGAGGGCCTCAACAAGAGACCCAGTACTTC. Translating gives CASSLEAGGPQQETQYF.

This sequence joins TRBV10-1 and TRBJ2-1, with TRBD2 identical over 11 bases. The ends lost 2 bases at V and 8 bases at J; junction bases unmatched: 5. Per germline, CDR1 WNHNN and CDR2 SYGVQD (reference sequence). There are 15 residues in the CDR3. In nucleotides, the CDR3 is TGCGCCAGCAGTGAGACTAGCGGGAGTTTTGATGAGCAGTTCTTC. It translates to CASSETSGSFDEQFF.

V is TRBV28 and J is TRBJ2-7, with D possibly being TRBD1 (6 bases). There are 14 residues in the CDR3. Germline CDR1 and CDR2: MDHEN and SYDVKM. Trimming shortened V by 4 bases and J by 0 bases, and 10 bases separated the two germline ends. CDR3 region: CASSYDRYSYEQYF. CDR3 DNA: TGTGCCAGCAGTTACGACAGGTACTCCTACGAGCAGTACTTC.

In this sample, this clone turned up a few times. This chain connects TRBV28 to TRBJ1-4; D is uncertain. Germline CDR1 is MDHEN and CDR2 is SYDVKM. The CDR3 spans 14 residues. V shed 4 bases and J shed 4 bases, with 10 bases lying between them. CDR3 in DNA: TGTGCCAGCAGTTACCCCAGAATTAATGAAAAACTGTTTTTT. Translation: CASSYPRINEKLFF.

This chain links TRBV5-4 with TRBJ1-1; 9 bases align to TRBD1. CDR1 SGHNT and CDR2 YYREEE come from the germline V gene (reference sequence). The CDR3 runs to 15 residues. V trimming: 3 bases; J trimming: 1 base; junction bases outside the gene matches: 4. CDR3 sequence reads: CASSSPGQGNTEAFF. In nucleotides, the CDR3 is TGTGCCAGCAGCTCGCCGGGACAGGGGAACACTGAAGCTTTCTTT.

The chain uses TRBV4-3 and TRBJ2-2; the D is unclear. CDR1 is LGHNA, CDR2 YSLEER, per germline. CDR3 length: 15 residues. V gave up 1 base and J gave up 1 base, with 7 bases separating them. The CDR3 region is CASSQAPQNTGELFF. CDR3 DNA: TGCGCCAGCAGCCAAGCTCCACAGAACACCGGGGAGCTGTTTTTT.

The genes are TRBV5-6 and TRBJ2-5, with D possibly matching TRBD2 (5 bases). The assigned J gene may be wrong: the sequence end matches TRBJ2-7 better. The CDR3 length is 12 residues. CDR1 SGHDT and CDR2 YYEEEE come from the germline V gene. The CDR3: CASSATTFEQYF. The DNA of the CDR3 is TGTGCCAGCAGCGCGACTACATTCGAGCAGTACTTC.

This clone was observed once. The rearrangement uses TRBV6-1 and TRBJ1-5; the D gene is possibly TRBD1 (5 bases). This CDR3 region has 13 residues. The germline V and J ends were trimmed by 1 base and 9 bases, with 10 bases remaining between them. Germline V gene data show CDR1 as MNHNS and CDR2 as SASEGT. The CDR3 here is CASSEEGASPQHF. DNA for the CDR3: TGTGCCAGCAGTGAAGAAGGGGCGTCGCCCCAGCATTTT.

This chain links TRBV4-2 with TRBJ1-1, with 7 bases lining up with TRBD1. Losses at the gene ends were 0 bases for V and 5 bases for J; bases not matched to a gene: 3. CDR3 length equals 14 residues. CDR1 LGHNA and CDR2 YNFKEQ come from the germline V gene. This chain's CDR3 is CASSQDQQGTEAFF. As DNA, the CDR3 is TGTGCCAGCAGCCAAGATCAACAGGGGACTGAAGCTTTCTTT.

As regards this clone: Other DNA sequences from this sample encode an identical CDR3 as well. The V and J genes are TRBV18 and TRBJ1-1; 11 bases fit TRBD1. Germline V CDR1 and CDR2: KGHSH, LQKENI. The CDR3 contains 14 residues. V trimming: 2 bases; J trimming: 4 bases; junction bases outside the gene matches: 0. The CDR3 protein is CASSPGTGGTEAFF. DNA for the CDR3: TGTGCCAGCTCACCAGGGACAGGGGGCACTGAAGCTTTCTTT.

The chain joins TRBV7-9 to TRBJ2-7; D perhaps matches TRBD2 (6 bases). Trimming pared 5 bases from V and 2 bases from J, leaving 19 bases between. The CDR3 consists of 16 residues. CDR1 and CDR2 from the germline V gene are SEHNR and FQNEAQ (reference sequence). Here the CDR3 reads CASSPTWSGGAYEQYF. The CDR3 DNA is TGTGCCAGCAGCCCAACGTGGTCCGGAGGGGCCTACGAGCAGTACTTC.

A few counts support this clone. The V and J genes are TRBV5-1 and TRBJ2-7; D unresolved. V lost 0 bases and J lost 2, with 6 bases in between. In germline, CDR1 is SGHRS, CDR2 YFSETQ. The CDR3 extends over 13 amino acids. CDR3 coding DNA: TGCGCCAGCAGCTTGGGTAGCCCCTACGAGCAGTACTTC. Protein sequence: CASSLGSPYEQYF.

This clone was counted a single time. J is TRBJ2-7 and V is TRBV4-1; 13 bases line up with TRBD2. Trimming removed 3 bases from V and 4 bases from J; junction bases left unmatched: 3. The germline V gene encodes CDR1 MGHRA and CDR2 YSYEKL. This CDR3 spans 15 amino acids. The CDR3 loop reads CASSQAGLAGYEQYF. CDR3 in DNA: TGCGCCAGCAGCCAGGCGGGACTAGCGGGATACGAGCAGTACTTC.

This clone is a singleton in its sample. V is TRBV7-9 and J is TRBJ1-1, with 7 bases fitting TRBD1. With 4 bases clipped from V and 5 bases from J, the junction kept 10 bases outside the gene matches. The germline CDR1 and CDR2 sequences are SEHNR and FQNEAQ (reference sequence). The CDR3 has 15 amino acids. The CDR3 sequence is CASSYGGGGGTEAFF. As DNA, the CDR3 is TGTGCCAGCAGCTACGGAGGGGGCGGAGGGACTGAAGCTTTCTTT.

CDR3 amino acids: CASSLPGQSTGELFF. The CDR3, as DNA: TGCGCCAGCAGCTTACCGGGACAGTCCACCGGGGAGCTGTTTTTT. The chain joins TRBV5-1 to TRBJ2-2, with 7 positions matching TRBD1. The CDR3 runs 15 residues. J was trimmed by 4 bases and V by 2 bases; bases with no gene match: 5. Per germline, CDR1 SGHRS and CDR2 YFSETQ.

The chain is built from TRBV5-4 and TRBJ1-2, with 9 bases matching TRBD1. V shed 2 bases, J shed 7 bases, and the junction held 9 bases outside the gene matches. Germline V gene lookup returns CDR1 SGHNT and CDR2 YYREEE (reference sequence). The CDR3 length is 15 residues. The CDR3 is CASSLPDRGGLGYTF. CDR3 bases: TGTGCCAGCAGCTTACCGGACAGGGGCGGTCTTGGCTACACCTTC.

Only a few counts were recorded for this clone. The V gene is TRBV19, the J gene TRBJ2-4; 9 bases are a match to TRBD1. The germline V gene encodes CDR1 LNHDA and CDR2 SQIVND (reference sequence). J lost 4 bases, V lost 1 base, and 2 bases had no gene match. There are 15 residues in the CDR3. The CDR3 region is CASSIGGTGKNIQYF. CDR3 DNA sequence: TGTGCCAGTAGTATAGGTGGGACAGGGAAAAACATTCAGTACTTC.

CDR3 nucleotide sequence: TGTGCCAGCAGCTTAGAACCAGGGGAACAGCCCCAGCATTTT. It encodes CASSLEPGEQPQHF. The chain recombines TRBV11-2 with TRBJ1-5; possible D gene TRBD1, 6 bases. The CDR3 contains 14 residues. The germline CDR1 and CDR2 sequences are SGHAT and FQNNGV. Trimming removed 0 bases at V and 7 bases at J, with 10 bases between.

This rearrangement joins TRBV11-3 to TRBJ2-2; D remains unclear. The CDR3 spans 12 residues. V lost 6 bases and J 13 bases, leaving 15 bases between the germline ends. CDR1 is SGHNT, CDR2 YENEEA, per germline. CDR3: CASSIGSGVLFF. As DNA, the CDR3 is TGTGCCAGCAGTATAGGCTCAGGTGTGCTGTTTTTT.

This clone was seen a handful of times. The chain couples TRBV4-1 to TRBJ1-5; D gene unclear. The CDR3 totals 13 residues. V was pared by 2 bases and J by 4 bases, with 6 bases between. Germline loops: CDR1 MGHRA, CDR2 YSYEKL. This chain's CDR3 is CASSQPRNQPQHF. In DNA, the CDR3 is TGCGCCAGCAGCCAACCGCGTAATCAGCCCCAGCATTTT.

The chain recombines TRBV29-1 with TRBJ1-2, with D perhaps matching TRBD1 (5 bases). The CDR3 extends over 16 amino acids. The V end lost 0 bases, the J end lost 5 bases, and 19 bases lay between the germline ends. The germline gives CDR1 SQVTM, CDR2 ANQGSEA. The CDR3 loop reads CSVEDFSRGQLYGYTF. CDR3 bases: TGCAGCGTTGAAGATTTCAGTAGGGGTCAATTGTATGGCTACACCTTC.

This rearrangement joins TRBV6-5 to TRBJ2-7; D possibly corresponds to TRBD2 (5 bases). Germline CDR1 is MNHEY and CDR2 is SVGAGI. The CDR3 length is 15 residues. The V end lost 4 bases, the J end lost 4 bases, and 17 bases lay between the germline ends. This CDR3 reads CASSSERRSLYEQYF. CDR3 DNA: TGTGCCAGCAGTTCCGAGCGGAGATCTTTATACGAGCAGTACTTC.

The V and J genes are TRBV7-9 and TRBJ2-3; TRBD2 is a possible D gene (5 bases). This CDR3 spans 16 amino acids. V lost 1 base and J lost 2, with 13 bases in between. Germline CDR1 and CDR2: SEHNR and FQNEAQ (reference sequence). CDR3 loop: CASSLGTSFPTDTQYF. DNA of the CDR3: TGTGCCAGCAGCTTAGGGACTTCCTTTCCCACAGATACGCAGTATTTT.